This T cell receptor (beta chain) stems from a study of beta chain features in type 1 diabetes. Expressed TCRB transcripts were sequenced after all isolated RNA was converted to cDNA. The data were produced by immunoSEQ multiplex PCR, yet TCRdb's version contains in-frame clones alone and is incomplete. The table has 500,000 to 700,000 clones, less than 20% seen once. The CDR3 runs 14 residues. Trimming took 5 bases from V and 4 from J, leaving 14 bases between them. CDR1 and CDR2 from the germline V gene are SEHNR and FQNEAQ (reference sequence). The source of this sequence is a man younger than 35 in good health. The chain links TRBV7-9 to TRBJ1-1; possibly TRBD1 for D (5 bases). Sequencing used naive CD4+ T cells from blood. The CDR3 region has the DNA TGTGCCAGCAGCCAAGAAGTCAGGGTCACTGAAGCTTTCTTT. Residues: CASSQEVRVTEAFF.